This passage covers 10 T cell receptor beta chains from one sample sequenced in a study of OX40 agonist ivuxolimab in advanced cancers. Some clones are missing from TCRdb's copy, which holds only in-frame ones; the method was immunoSEQ multiplex PCR. The table lists approximately 49,000 clones, around 85% of them singletons. The sample here was CD4+ or CD8+ T cells sorted from blood, taken in a trial of the OX40 agonist ivuxolimab. The source is an adult with an advanced solid tumor such as melanoma, head and neck, liver or kidney cancer.

The V gene is TRBV6-5, the J gene TRBJ2-2; D not certain. Between the trimmed V and J ends, which lost 0 bases and 5 bases, there was a span of 7 bases. This CDR3 is built from 14 residues. In germline, CDR1 is MNHEY, CDR2 SVGAGI. The CDR3 DNA sequence: TGTGCCAGCAGTTACTCCATGGAGACCGGGGAGCTGTTTTTT. Protein: CASSYSMETGELFF.

V usage is TRBV19 and J usage is TRBJ2-3; the D gene is possibly TRBD1 (5 bases). The CDR3 loop spans 15 amino acids. Deletions cut 3 bases from V and 0 bases from J, with 10 bases between. CDR1 is LNHDA, CDR2 SQIVND, per germline (reference sequence). The CDR3 region has the DNA TGTGCCAGTAGTATGTCTGGGGCTAGCACAGATACGCAGTATTTT. Residues: CASSMSGASTDTQYF. The full variable domain, its missing parts supplied by reference TRBV19 and TRBJ2-3, is DGGITQSPKYLFRKEGQNVTLSCEQNLNHDAMYWYRQDPGQGLRLIYYSQIVNDFQKGDIAEGYSVSREKKESFPLTVTSAQKNPTAFYLCASSMSGASTDTQYFGPGTRLTVL.

The genes are TRBV5-4 and TRBJ1-1; D call uncertain. The germline V and J ends were trimmed by 1 base and 1 base, with 5 bases remaining between them. The CDR3 contains 13 residues. Germline CDR1 is SGHNT and CDR2 is YYREEE (reference sequence). The CDR3: CASSLTANTEAFF. CDR3 sequence (DNA): TGTGCCAGCAGCTTGACAGCGAACACTGAAGCTTTCTTT.

This chain joins TRBV11-2 and TRBJ2-3; 9 nucleotides match TRBD2. Looked up from germline, CDR1 is SGHAT and CDR2 is FQNNGV. The length of the CDR3 is 16 residues. The V segment lost 2 bases and the J segment 2 bases; nucleotides outside the gene matches: 5. CDR3 region: CASSLSSGGYTDTQYF. The CDR3 DNA reads TGTGCCAGCAGCTTAAGTAGCGGGGGTTACACAGATACGCAGTATTTT.

To note about this clone: Germline and junction disagree at one end, which may indicate a read error. Different DNA sequences within this sample yield the same CDR3. This chain uses TRBV7-9 with TRBJ2-7; D possibly corresponds to TRBD2 (5 bases). Germline CDR1 is SEHNR and CDR2 is FQNEAQ (reference sequence). The CDR3 totals 16 residues. Here the CDR3 reads CASSLKGGPHPLEQYF. In DNA form, the CDR3 reads TGTGCCAGTAGCTTAAAAGGCGGGCCTCACCCCCTGGAGCAGTACTTC.

The rearrangement joins TRBV19 to TRBJ1-5; 7 bases match TRBD1. Germline V CDR1 and CDR2: LNHDA, SQIVND (reference sequence). The CDR3 length is 15 residues. V was clipped by 3 bases and J by 6 bases; unmatched bases: 8. CDR3 residues: CASSITSTGSQPQHF. CDR3 nucleotides: TGTGCCAGTAGTATCACTTCGACAGGGAGTCAGCCCCAGCATTTT. The variable domain in full, completed from reference TRBV19 and TRBJ1-5, reads DGGITQSPKYLFRKEGQNVTLSCEQNLNHDAMYWYRQDPGQGLRLIYYSQIVNDFQKGDIAEGYSVSREKKESFPLTVTSAQKNPTAFYLCASSITSTGSQPQHFGDGTRLSIL.

The J gene is TRBJ2-3, the V gene TRBV9, with D possibly TRBD2 on 8 matching bases. CDR1 is SGDLS and CDR2 is YYNGEE in the germline V gene. The germline V and J ends were trimmed by 4 bases and 2 bases, with 20 bases remaining between them. CDR3 length: 17 amino acids. The CDR3: CASSLRGGQRHTDTQYF. CDR3 DNA: TGTGCCAGCAGCCTCCGGGGGGGACAGCGACACACAGATACGCAGTATTTT.

The V gene is TRBV30, the J gene TRBJ1-2; 8 bases are shared with TRBD1. The CDR3 runs to 16 residues. The trim removed 3 bases at V and 6 bases at J, leaving 15 bases unmatched. Germline assignment: CDR1 GTSNPN and CDR2 SVGIG (reference sequence). The CDR3 DNA reads TGTGCCTGGAGCGAGCCTGACAGGGGAATGAGGCATGGCTACACCTTC. It encodes CAWSEPDRGMRHGYTF.

Remarks on this clone: A junction end diverges from the germline sequence, so it may reflect a read error. The V and J genes are TRBV19 and TRBJ1-1; no clear D gene. The CDR3 spans 13 residues. The V gene's germline CDR1 is LNHDA and CDR2 SQIVND (reference sequence). The CDR3 nucleotides are TGTGCCAGTAGTATGGGCCCGAACACTGAAGCCTTCTTT. Its protein product is CASSMGPNTEAFF.

The V gene is TRBV11-2, the J gene TRBJ2-3; D is ambiguous. Between the trimmed V and J ends, which lost 8 bases and 1 base, there was a span of 10 bases. The CDR3 totals 13 residues. Germline V CDR1 and CDR2: SGHAT, FQNNGV. In nucleotides, the CDR3 is TGTGCCAGCTCTCTGTTTCGCACAGATACGCAGTATTTT. As protein: CASSLFRTDTQYF.